This T cell receptor beta chain came from a study of blood T cell repertoires in COVID-19. Study-level information: The origin of the acute and convalescent COVID-19 samples was the United States, Italy and Spain. The analysed material was cDNA or gDNA that came from T cells, B-cell-depleted T cells, or PBMCs.

Per the study methods: Counts of nucleated cells, estimated from reference gene primer amplification, were obtained. TCRdb's copy holds only in-frame clones and misses some; the assay was immunoSEQ multiplex PCR. V and J calls and clone size are given by that table; D and trimming were obtained from the DNA. The data contain 300,000 to 350,000 clones, 85% to 90% of them singletons. Seattle enrolled patients during active infection and tracked them longitudinally. Germline CDR1 SGHDN, CDR2 FVKESK. Trimming removed 2 bases at V and 5 bases at J, with 18 bases between. The CDR3 totals 16 residues. What was sequenced was peripheral blood. The source of this sequence is a woman under 40 with COVID-19, enrolled during active disease. This chain links TRBV14 with TRBJ2-5; weak D call: TRBD2 (6 bases). CDR3 region: CASSQFAVPAGETQYF. In DNA, the CDR3 is TGTGCCAGCAGCCAATTTGCCGTGCCGGCGGGGGAGACCCAGTACTTC.